The 24 T cell receptor beta chains in this list originate from one sample, sequenced in a study of T-cell reconstitution after alpha-beta-depleted transplantation in children. Unique molecular identifiers were incorporated when the TCRbeta library was constructed. Each CDR3 protein is one row after TCRdb ran MiXCR on the PCR reads. Among approximately 300,000 distinct CDR3 sequences listed, around 9.1% were seen once. The material was PBMCs, obtained before TCRalphabeta/CD19-depleted stem cell transplant. These receptor sequences come from a boy under three years old with acute myeloid leukemia, due to receive a stem cell transplant.

The sample holds many counts of this clonotype. The chain recombines TRBV29-1 with TRBJ2-7; possible D gene TRBD2, 6 bases. There are 13 residues in the CDR3. Trimming left V 7 bases short and J 2 bases short, with 15 bases between. Looked up from germline, CDR1 is SQVTM and CDR2 is ANQGSEA. The CDR3 region has the DNA TGCAGCGCCTCCGAAGCGGGTCCCTACGAGCAGTACTTC. As protein: CSASEAGPYEQYF.

Ten or more counts support this clonotype. The chain links TRBV6-5 to TRBJ2-1, with a weak D call TRBD1 (6 bases). The CDR3 covers 18 residues. Per germline, CDR1 MNHEY and CDR2 SVGAGI. The V end was cut by 0 bases, the J end by 0 bases, with 15 bases between. In DNA, the CDR3 is TGTGCCAGCAGTTACTCGAAGGGCAGGGGCCCCTCCTACAATGAGCAGTTCTTC. It translates to CASSYSKGRGPSYNEQFF.

Concerning this clonotype: A much bigger clone sits one base away, suggesting this may be a read error. This rearrangement joins TRBV5-1 to TRBJ2-1, with D tentatively TRBD1 (6 bases). Germline V CDR1 and CDR2: SGHRS, YFSETQ. The CDR3 consists of 16 residues. The CDR3 nucleotides are TGCGCCATCAGCTTGGCCTACCCCGGACAGTACAATGAGCAGTTCTTC. Protein sequence: CAISLAYPGQYNEQFF.

V and J are TRBV6-1 and TRBJ2-1, with TRBD2 identical over 10 bases. This CDR3 contains 15 residues. The germline V gene has CDR1 MNHNS and CDR2 SASEGT. The V gene end was trimmed by 7 bases and the J gene end by 3 bases; junction bases not matched to a gene: 6. CDR3 region: CASKGLAMGYNEQFF. The DNA of the CDR3 is TGTGCCAGCAAGGGACTAGCGATGGGCTACAATGAGCAGTTCTTC.

This clonotype was detected many times. Mismatch with germline at one junction end may stem from a read error. The chain is built from TRBV20-1 and TRBJ2-4, with D maybe TRBD1 (5 bases). In germline, CDR1 is DFQATT, CDR2 SNEGSKA (reference sequence). The CDR3 has 14 residues. The CDR3 protein is CSARETDAKNIQYF. The CDR3 coding sequence is TGCAGTGCTCGAGAGACAGACGCCAAAAACATTCAGTACTTC.

Concerning this clonotype itself: This may come from a read error, since a much larger clone is one base off. The CDR3 loop is CSARELAGDLETQDF. The DNA of the CDR3 is TGCAGTGCTAGGGAACTAGCGGGGGATTTAGAGACCCAGGACTTC. V usage is TRBV20-1 and J usage is TRBJ2-5; TRBD2 matches 11 bases. This CDR3 has 15 amino acids. Germline V gene lookup returns CDR1 DFQATT and CDR2 SNEGSKA (reference sequence).

In this sample, this clonotype turned up many times. The rearrangement uses TRBV24-1 and TRBJ2-7, with D uncertain. The CDR3 sequence is 12 residues long. Trimming pared 4 bases from V and 3 bases from J, leaving 6 bases between. Germline lookup yields CDR1 KGHDR and CDR2 SFDVKD. The CDR3 sequence is CATSDLSYEQYF. CDR3 DNA: TGTGCCACCAGTGACCTTAGCTACGAGCAGTACTTC.

The V gene is TRBV6-4, the J gene TRBJ2-3, with TRBD1 identical over 7 bases. Germline trimming cut 8 bases from V and 2 bases from J; bases unmatched to any gene: 10. The CDR3 extends over 15 amino acids. Germline lookup yields CDR1 MRHNA and CDR2 SNTAGT. DNA of the CDR3: TGTGCCAGCGGAGTCCAGGGGGATGTCACAGATACGCAGTATTTT. It encodes CASGVQGDVTDTQYF.

This clonotype was detected a few times. This rearrangement joins TRBV29-1 to TRBJ1-1; maybe TRBD1 (5 bases). The germline V gene encodes CDR1 SQVTM and CDR2 ANQGSEA. Trimming took off 4 bases at V and 4 bases at J, with 10 bases between the two ends. This CDR3 is 12 amino acids long. The CDR3 nucleotides read TGCAGCGTTGTTATGGGGGGCACTGAAGCTTTCTTT. This gives the protein CSVVMGGTEAFF.

The chain has TRBV18 and TRBJ2-6, with D perhaps matching TRBD1 (6 bases). The CDR3 totals 17 residues. V was shortened by 4 bases and J by 0 bases, with 13 bases between the two germline ends. Germline loops: CDR1 KGHSH, CDR2 LQKENI. The CDR3 DNA reads as TGTGCCAGCTCACAACAGGGCTCCCGCTCTGGGGCCAACGTCCTGACTTTC. Its protein is CASSQQGSRSGANVLTF.

In regard to this clonotype: One base away lies a much larger clone, so this may be a sequencing read error. The chain couples TRBV20-1 to TRBJ1-1; maybe TRBD1 (5 bases). The germline V gene has CDR1 DFQATT and CDR2 SNEGSKA (reference sequence). The CDR3 has 13 amino acids. As DNA, the CDR3 is TGCAGTGCTGGGTCAGACCGGGGGACTGAAGCTTTATTT. The encoded protein is CSAGSDRGTEALF.

This clonotype was recorded at least ten times. V is TRBV7-2 and J is TRBJ2-1; 9 bases line up with TRBD2. The CDR3 is made up of 14 amino acids. V trimming: 5 bases; J trimming: 14 bases; junction bases outside the gene matches: 13. The germline V gene encodes CDR1 SGHTA and CDR2 FQGNSA. CDR3 region: CASSLLGLAGDEFF. CDR3 bases: TGTGCCAGCAGCCTTCTCGGTTTAGCGGGGGACGAGTTCTTC.

The sample holds many counts of this clonotype. This sequence joins TRBV10-3 and TRBJ2-1; D possibly matches TRBD1 or TRBD2 (6 bases each). The V end lost 4 bases, the J end lost 7 bases, and 17 bases lay between the germline ends. The CDR3 length is 15 residues. In germline, CDR1 is ENHRY, CDR2 SYGVKD. The CDR3 is CAISAGAGIRNEQFF. CDR3 bases: TGTGCCATCAGTGCAGGGGCGGGGATACGGAATGAGCAGTTCTTC.

This clonotype has more than one count but fewer than ten. This chain connects TRBV18 to TRBJ2-7; 9 bases are shared with TRBD1. V was clipped by 3 bases and J by 0 bases; unmatched bases: 6. Germline CDR1 KGHSH, CDR2 LQKENI. The CDR3 totals 16 residues. For the CDR3, the DNA is TGTGCCAGCTCACCGGACAGGGGCTGGAGCTCCTACGAGCAGTACTTC. Encoded protein: CASSPDRGWSSYEQYF.

This clonotype was observed many times. CDR3 DNA sequence: TGTGCCAGCAGGGGACGACAGGGAACCTACGAGCAGTACTTC. This encodes CASRGRQGTYEQYF. The V call is TRBV6-2 or TRBV6-3, the J call TRBJ2-7, with 7 bases matching TRBD1. Germline trimming cut 6 bases from V and 2 bases from J; bases unmatched to any gene: 7. The CDR3 loop spans 14 amino acids. The germline V gene encodes CDR1 MNHEY and CDR2 SVGEGT.

The chain is built from TRBV30 and TRBJ2-1, with D possibly TRBD2 on 6 matching bases. Germline assignment: CDR1 GTSNPN and CDR2 SVGIG (reference sequence). V was cut by 0 bases and J by 4 bases, with 7 bases left in between. There are 13 residues in the CDR3. Here the CDR3 reads CAWSVGTYNEQFF. The CDR3 coding sequence is TGTGCCTGGAGTGTAGGGACTTACAATGAGCAGTTCTTC.

This clonotype was detected many times. The rearrangement uses TRBV21-1 and TRBJ2-7; the D call in the table, TRBD1, was not verified against the DNA. TRBV21-1 is termed a pseudogene. The CDR3 consists of 14 residues. As DNA, the CDR3 is TGTGCCAGCAGCATACGGACAGGGGGCTACGAGCAGTACTTC. Its protein product is CASSIRTGGYEQYF.

Concerning this clonotype: One junction end disagrees with the germline gene, perhaps due to a read error. The chain combines TRBV18 with TRBJ2-1; D gene uncertain. Germline-derived CDR1 and CDR2 are KGHSH and LQKENI. The CDR3 is 17 residues long. CDR3 sequence (DNA): TGTTCCAGCTCGTCAGCTTTTAGCCGGGTCTCCTACAATGAGCAGTTCTTC. It codes for CSSSSAFSRVSYNEQFF. Full variable domain (remainder filled in from reference TRBV18 and TRBJ2-1): NAGVMQNPRHLVRRRGQEARLRCSPMKGHSHVYWYRQLPEEGLKFMVYLQKENIIDESGMPKERFSAEFPKEGPSILRIQQVVRGDSAAYFCSSSSAFSRVSYNEQFFGPGTRLTVL.

This clonotype has ten or more counts. The chain uses TRBV28 and TRBJ2-1; 11 bases agree with TRBD2. This CDR3 has 16 amino acids. The V segment lost 5 bases and the J segment 5 bases; nucleotides outside the gene matches: 8. Germline CDR1 reads MDHEN; CDR2 reads SYDVKM. Here the CDR3 DNA reads TGTGCCAGCAGTGACCCTAGCGGGGGGCCGCACAATGAGCAGTTCTTC. It is translated as CASSDPSGGPHNEQFF.

This clonotype was observed many times. This chain links TRBV18 with TRBJ2-1; 9 bases agree with TRBD2. The CDR3 totals 15 residues. Germline CDR1 and CDR2: KGHSH and LQKENI. J gave up 4 bases and V 4 bases, and 5 bases lay outside the gene matches. The DNA of the CDR3 is TGTGCCAGCTCACAAAGTAGCGGGAGATACAATGAGCAGTTCTTC. It specifies CASSQSSGRYNEQFF.

The chain couples TRBV20-1 to TRBJ2-5, with D possibly being TRBD1 (5 bases). Germline V gene lookup returns CDR1 DFQATT and CDR2 SNEGSKA (reference sequence). The CDR3 covers 11 residues. The V end was cut by 7 bases, the J end by 3 bases, with 9 bases between. The CDR3 DNA is TGCAGTGGTACAGGAGAAGAGACCCAGTACTTC. This codes for CSGTGEETQYF.

This clonotype was counted ten times or more. The chain employs TRBV6-5 and TRBJ2-7; weak D call: TRBD2 (6 bases). Trimming pared 6 bases from V and 3 bases from J, leaving 15 bases between. The CDR3 totals 14 residues. CDR1 MNHEY and CDR2 SVGAGI come from the germline V gene. The CDR3 DNA follows: TGTGCCAGCAGACAAAACCGGGACTTCTACGAGCAGTACTTC. Amino acids: CASRQNRDFYEQYF.

This chain links TRBV5-1 with TRBJ2-7; 10 bases map to TRBD1. The CDR3 consists of 15 residues. Per the germline V gene, CDR1 is SGHRS and CDR2 is YFSETQ. The V and J ends lost 3 bases and 3 bases, in that order; junction bases with no gene match: 6. In DNA form, the CDR3 reads TGCGCCAGCAGCTCCGGACAGGGGGGGAACTACGAGCAGTACTTC. Its translation is CASSSGQGGNYEQYF.

With regard to this clonotype: A much larger clone sits a single nucleotide away, making a read error possible. The chain joins TRBV5-1 to TRBJ2-1; 12 bases agree with TRBD2. In germline, CDR1 is SGHRS, CDR2 YFSETQ. The CDR3 loop spans 18 amino acids. V gave up 4 bases and J gave up 1 base; unmatched junction bases: 9. CDR3 DNA: TGCGCCAGCAGCACCGGGACTAGCGGGTGGGCGTCCTACAATGAGCAGTTCTTC. This codes for CASSTGTSGWASYNEQFF.